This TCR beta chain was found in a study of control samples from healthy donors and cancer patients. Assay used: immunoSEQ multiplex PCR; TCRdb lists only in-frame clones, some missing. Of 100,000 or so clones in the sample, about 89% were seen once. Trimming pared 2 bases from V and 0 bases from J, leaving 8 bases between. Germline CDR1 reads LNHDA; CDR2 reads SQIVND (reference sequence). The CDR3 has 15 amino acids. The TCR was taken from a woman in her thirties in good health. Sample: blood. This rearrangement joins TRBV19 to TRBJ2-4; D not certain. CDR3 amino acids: CASSIQVIAKNIQYF. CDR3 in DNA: TGTGCCAGTAGTATACAGGTTATAGCCAAAAACATTCAGTACTTC.